This T cell receptor (beta chain) emerged from a study of T cells in localized non-small cell lung cancer. The CDR3 extends over 14 amino acids. In germline, CDR1 is GTSNPN, CDR2 SVGIG (reference sequence). Trimming stripped 3 bases from V and 4 bases from J, with 14 bases between. This clone was seen a few times. No antigen is known for it. Regarding the study as a whole: Increased T cell density in blood showed an association with longer overall survival. Sequence data derive from only one tumor region, so heterogeneity remains possible.

Measured with immunoSEQ multiplex PCR; TCRdb has only the in-frame clones, and not every one. The sample lists approximately 43,000 clones; about 90% were seen once. The chain employs TRBV30 and TRBJ2-3, with a weak D call TRBD1 (5 bases). This TCR was recovered from a female donor of 60 years or more with stage I squamous cell lung carcinoma. The specimen comprised peripheral blood, sampled before any cancer treatment. CDR3 sequence reads: CAWRVRVGADTQYF. CDR3 DNA sequence: TGTGCCTGGAGAGTCAGGGTTGGGGCAGATACGCAGTATTTT.